Shown below are 20 T cell receptor beta chains from a single sample sequenced in a study of T cells in localized non-small cell lung cancer. Only in-frame clones appear in the TCRdb table, and some are missing; sequencing was by immunoSEQ multiplex PCR. The data hold under 45,000 clones, with about 83% observed a single time. This material consisted of PBMCs, taken before any cancer treatment. The receptor source for this set is a man aged 40 to 75 with stage II lung adenocarcinoma.

The J gene is TRBJ2-1, the V gene TRBV2; 8 nucleotides agree with TRBD1. CDR1 is SNHLY, CDR2 FYNNEI, per germline. Trimming cost V 7 bases and J 12 bases; bases outside gene matches: 17. There are 15 residues in the CDR3. The CDR3 nucleotides are TGTGCCAGCACCCCAGGGAGACAGGGGATCAGTGGGCAGTTCTTC. Translating it yields CASTPGRQGISGQFF.

A single count supports this clone. The CDR3 DNA reads TGTGCCAGCAGCCCGGGACTAGCCGGGGAGCTGTTTTTT. Translation gives CASSPGLAGELFF. The chain joins TRBV13 to TRBJ2-2; TRBD2 matches 8 bases. The CDR3 covers 13 residues. Germline V CDR1 and CDR2: PRHDT, FYEKMQ (reference sequence). V dropped 5 bases and J dropped 6; count of bases not matched to a gene: 2.

This clone was observed a handful of times. The V and J genes are TRBV4-1 and TRBJ1-2; no reliable D call. The V and J ends lost 1 base and 8 bases respectively, with 20 bases between them. The CDR3 runs 16 residues. Germline assignment: CDR1 MGHRA and CDR2 YSYEKL. CDR3 sequence: CASSQGPVGFGVGYTF. The CDR3 coding sequence is TGCGCCAGCAGCCAAGGCCCCGTAGGCTTTGGGGTAGGCTACACCTTC.

This chain joins TRBV19 and TRBJ1-5, with D possibly matching TRBD1 (5 bases). The CDR3 is made up of 16 amino acids. V lost 3 bases and J lost 3, with 15 bases in between. Germline V gene lookup returns CDR1 LNHDA and CDR2 SQIVND (reference sequence). The CDR3 DNA is TGTGCCAGTAGTATGCGGCAGGGAAGTAACAATCAGCCCCAGCATTTT. Translation gives CASSMRQGSNNQPQHF.

The chain links TRBV5-6 to TRBJ2-5; D unresolved. This CDR3 contains 12 residues. Trimming stripped 2 bases from V and 5 bases from J, with 7 bases between. The V gene's germline CDR1 is SGHDT and CDR2 YYEEEE. CDR3 sequence: CASSFFLETQYF. CDR3 coding DNA: TGTGCCAGCAGCTTCTTTTTGGAGACCCAGTACTTC.

The chain joins TRBV7-2 to TRBJ2-3; no clear D. Looked up from germline, CDR1 is SGHTA and CDR2 is FQGNSA. This CDR3 has 14 amino acids. Trimming pared 1 base from V and 0 bases from J, leaving 5 bases between. The CDR3 sequence: CASSLGRSTDTQYF. The CDR3, as DNA: TGTGCCAGCAGCTTAGGCCGAAGCACAGATACGCAGTATTTT.

The V and J genes are TRBV2 and TRBJ1-1; weak D call: TRBD1 (6 bases). Germline assignment: CDR1 SNHLY and CDR2 FYNNEI. The length of the CDR3 is 15 residues. V was shortened by 1 base and J by 4 bases, with 13 bases between the two germline ends. This CDR3 is CASSEVRGAGTEAFF. The CDR3 DNA follows: TGTGCCAGCAGTGAAGTTCGGGGGGCGGGCACTGAAGCTTTCTTT.

This clone was seen more than once but under ten times. The chain couples TRBV18 to TRBJ2-2; a weak D match, TRBD1 (5 bases). Germline-derived CDR1 and CDR2 are KGHSH and LQKENI. The length of the CDR3 is 15 residues. V was clipped by 2 bases and J by 2 bases, with 9 bases between them. CDR3 in DNA: TGTGCCAGCTCACCATTAGGACAAAACACCGGGGAGCTGTTTTTT. It yields the protein CASSPLGQNTGELFF.

The chain couples TRBV30 to TRBJ2-7, with a tentative D call TRBD1 (6 bases). Germline-derived CDR1 and CDR2 are GTSNPN and SVGIG (reference sequence). The CDR3 contains 11 residues. The ends were cut back, 7 bases at V and 4 bases at J, with 11 bases in the middle. This CDR3 reads CASKGQYEQYF. CDR3 nucleotides: TGTGCCTCGAAAGGACAGTACGAGCAGTACTTC.

V and J are TRBV5-1 and TRBJ1-2, with a possible D match to TRBD1 (5 bases). This CDR3 contains 17 residues. Germline lookup yields CDR1 SGHRS and CDR2 YFSETQ. Trimming cost V 0 bases and J 8 bases, with 23 bases left between them. Written as DNA, the CDR3 is TGCGCCAGCAGCTTGGATGTGTGGGATGGGGCCTATCTGGGCTACACCTTC. Encoded protein: CASSLDVWDGAYLGYTF. The full variable domain, its missing parts supplied by reference TRBV5-1 and TRBJ1-2, is KAGVTQTPRYLIKTRGQQVTLSCSPISGHRSVSWYQQTPGQGLQFLFEYFSETQRNKGNFPGRFSGRQFSNSRSEMNVSTLELGDSALYLCASSLDVWDGAYLGYTFGSGTRLTVV.

In its sample, this clone was seen once. The chain employs TRBV4-3 and TRBJ2-1, with 7 bases identical to TRBD1. The CDR3 contains 17 residues. Per the germline V gene, CDR1 is LGHNA and CDR2 is YSLEER. V shed 0 bases and J 4 bases; nucleotides not matched to a gene: 9. The CDR3 protein is CASSQDRDRSFYNEQFF. The CDR3 nucleotides are TGCGCCAGCAGCCAAGACAGGGACAGAAGTTTTTACAATGAGCAGTTCTTC.

This chain joins TRBV13 and TRBJ2-7; 7 bases fit TRBD2. V lost 6 bases and J lost 1; bases outside the gene matches: 9. CDR1 is PRHDT, CDR2 FYEKMQ, per germline (reference sequence). The CDR3 is 15 residues long. In DNA, the CDR3 is TGTGCCAGCAGAGCCGGCCGAGCGGGGTCCTACGAGCAGTACTTC. Its protein product is CASRAGRAGSYEQYF.

The rearrangement joins TRBV30 to TRBJ1-4; 10 bases line up with TRBD1. Germline values: CDR1 GTSNPN, CDR2 SVGIG (reference sequence). Losses at the gene ends were 5 bases for V and 7 bases for J; bases not matched to a gene: 4. The CDR3 spans 13 residues. CDR3: CAWGTGVPEKLFF. The CDR3 DNA reads TGTGCCTGGGGGACAGGGGTGCCTGAAAAACTGTTTTTT.

The chain has TRBV5-4 and TRBJ1-2; D unresolved. The CDR3 has 13 amino acids. CDR1 and CDR2 from the germline V gene are SGHNT and YYREEE (reference sequence). Trimming cost V 4 bases and J 2 bases, with 9 bases left between them. In DNA form, the CDR3 reads TGTGCCAGCAGCCCGGGCCGAAACTATGGCTACACCTTC. It is translated as CASSPGRNYGYTF.

The chain links TRBV7-2 to TRBJ1-2; D call uncertain. V was cut by 1 base and J by 6 bases, with 15 bases left in between. Germline V CDR1 and CDR2: SGHTA, FQGNSA. This CDR3 comprises 15 residues. In DNA form, the CDR3 reads TGTGCCAGCAGCTTAGTTCGCGGCAGAGAGAATGGCTACACCTTC. This codes for CASSLVRGRENGYTF.

This chain joins TRBV9 and TRBJ1-3, with a tentative D call TRBD1 (5 bases). V lost 4 bases to trimming and J lost 3 bases, with 17 bases between them. The CDR3 length is 16 residues. The V gene's germline CDR1 is SGDLS and CDR2 YYNGEE. The CDR3 DNA is TGTGCCAGCAGCCTCAGTGGGGCGCCCGGTGGAAACACCATATATTTT. This codes for CASSLSGAPGGNTIYF.

This chain uses TRBV14 with TRBJ2-1; D gene ambiguous. V lost 1 base and J lost 4, with 2 bases in between. Germline V lookup: CDR1 SGHDN, CDR2 FVKESK. The CDR3 is 12 residues long. CDR3 coding DNA: TGTGCCAGCAGCCAAGCGTACAATGAGCAGTTCTTC. It specifies CASSQAYNEQFF.

The chain recombines TRBV11-2 with TRBJ1-4, with D hard to call. Trimming removed 5 bases from V and 4 bases from J, with 11 bases in between. In germline, CDR1 is SGHAT, CDR2 FQNNGV. The CDR3 contains 14 residues. The CDR3 loop is CASSPTGSNEKLFF. The CDR3 bases are TGTGCCAGCAGCCCAACCGGGAGTAATGAAAAACTGTTTTTT.

The V and J genes are TRBV7-8 and TRBJ2-1; the D gene is possibly TRBD2 (6 bases). V was clipped by 8 bases and J by 3 bases, with 14 bases between them. This CDR3 is 14 amino acids long. Germline-derived CDR1 and CDR2 are SGHVS and FQNEAQ. The CDR3 region is CASSSEGIYNEQFF. CDR3 nucleotide sequence: TGTGCCAGCTCCTCGGAGGGGATCTACAATGAGCAGTTCTTC.

V and J are TRBV28 and TRBJ1-5; D is uncertain. This CDR3 contains 14 residues. CDR1 and CDR2 (germline): MDHEN, SYDVKM. With 0 bases removed from V and 4 bases from J, the gap between germline ends came to 7 bases. CDR3 in amino acids: CASSLWEGNQPQHF. DNA of the CDR3: TGTGCCAGCAGTTTATGGGAAGGGAATCAGCCCCAGCATTTT. Looking up the rest from reference TRBV28 and TRBJ1-5 gives the full variable domain: DVKVTQSSRYLVKRTGEKVFLECVQDMDHENMFWYRQDPGLGLRLIYFSYDVKMKEKGDIPEGYSVSREKKERFSLILESASTNQTSMYLCASSLWEGNQPQHFGDGTRLSIL.